This TCR beta chain is from a study of T cell responses to AZD1222 COVID-19 vaccine. Method: immunoSEQ multiplex PCR; TCRdb's copy keeps in-frame clones and lacks some. Here the sample spans roughly 140,000 clones, approximately 89% being singletons. Broader study findings: Spike-specific TCR breadth and depth were elevated following two AZD1222 doses. In the spike-specific TCR repertoire, nearly half reportedly target unmutated variant regions. Donor demographics were predominantly white British with a female majority; clonal diversity may be underestimated.

Worth noting for this clone: Antigen specificity is unknown.

The input for sequencing was peripheral blood, taken on day 0 of AZD1222 vaccination. The TCR originated in an adult in good health.

In DNA form, the CDR3 reads TGTGCCAGCAGTGAAACAGGGGGGACTGAAGCTTTCTTT. The encoded protein is CASSETGGTEAFF. The chain couples TRBV2 to TRBJ1-1; 8 bases match TRBD1. CDR1 and CDR2 (germline): SNHLY, FYNNEI. The CDR3 extends over 13 amino acids. J was trimmed by 5 bases and V by 2 bases; bases with no gene match: 1.